This T cell receptor beta chain was captured by sequencing in a study of spatial heterogeneity in lung cancer. Time point: blood at routine non-recurrence follow-up after resection. Whole RNA, isolated from tumor, nontumor lung or frozen PBMC, was sequenced without prior sorting. This CDR3 is built from 13 residues. Trimming shortened V by 6 bases and J by 3 bases, and 10 bases separated the two germline ends. The germline CDR1 and CDR2 sequences are LNHDA and SQIVND (reference sequence). In TCRdb, the 5' RACE reads were re-called with MiXCR into one record per CDR3 protein. The data contain under 150,000 distinct CDR3 sequences, less than 14% of them singletons.

The receptor was isolated from a female donor with early-stage non-small cell lung cancer. The chain combines TRBV19 with TRBJ2-3; D unresolved. This specimen consisted of PBMCs, obtained at follow-up. CDR3 sequence: CASRPSRTDTQYF. The CDR3 nucleotides read TGTGCCAGTAGACCGAGTAGAACAGATACGCAGTATTTT.